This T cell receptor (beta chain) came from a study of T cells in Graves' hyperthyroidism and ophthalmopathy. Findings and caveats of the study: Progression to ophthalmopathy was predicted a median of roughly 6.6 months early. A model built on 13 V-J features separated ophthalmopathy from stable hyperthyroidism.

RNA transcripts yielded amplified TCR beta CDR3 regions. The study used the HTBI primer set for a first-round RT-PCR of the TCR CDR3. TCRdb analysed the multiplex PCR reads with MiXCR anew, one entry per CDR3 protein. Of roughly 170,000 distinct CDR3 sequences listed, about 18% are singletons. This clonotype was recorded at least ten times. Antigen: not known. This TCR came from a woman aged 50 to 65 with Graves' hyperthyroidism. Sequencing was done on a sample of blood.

The DNA for the CDR3 is TGTGCCAGCAGCGTGCCCCAGGACAACTATGGCTACACCTTC. Residues: CASSVPQDNYGYTF. The chain employs TRBV5-5 and TRBJ1-2; D gene unclear. V lost 4 bases and J lost 2, with 12 bases in between. This CDR3 spans 14 amino acids. Germline V gene sequence: CDR1 SGHKS, CDR2 YYEKEE (reference sequence).